Listed here are 18 T cell receptor beta chains from one sample, sequenced in a study of CD8+CD57+ T cells in acquired aplastic anemia (dated by TCRdb to between 2018 and 2020). The patients picked for sequencing were ones in whom flow cytometry had shown an expansion of CD8+CD57+ cells. The sequencer was an Illumina HiSeq 2000. TCR beta VDJ combination and CDR3 sequence profiling used genomic DNA as the template. TCRdb redid the processing of the public reads, applying fastp at Q25 and MiXCR, and retained in-frame beta chains. Rows with a matching CDR3 protein are joined into one entry that keeps the most common DNA and genes. The sample includes 200,000 to 250,000 distinct CDR3 sequences, with around 49% observed a single time. Clones ranked in the top ten supply less than 20% of the sample. Sequencing was carried out using sorted CD4+, CD8+, or CD8+CD57+ T cells (not recorded which) from PBMCs. These TCRs come from a human donor with aplastic anemia.

The CDR3 region is CASSQGYQGYGYTF. CDR3 DNA sequence: TGTGCCAGCAGCCAAGGGTACCAGGGTTATGGCTACACCTTC. V gene TRBV14 combines with J gene TRBJ1-2; weak D call: TRBD1 (5 bases). The germline gives CDR1 SGHDN, CDR2 FVKESK. V was pared by 1 base and J by 5 bases, with 11 bases between. The CDR3 has 14 residues. The variable domain in full, completed from reference TRBV14 and TRBJ1-2, reads EAGVTQFPSHSVIEKGQTVTLRCDPISGHDNLYWYRRVMGKEIKFLLHFVKESKQDESGMPNNRFLAERTGGTYSTLKVQPAELEDSGVYFCASSQGYQGYGYTFGSGTRLTVV.

The V call is TRBV10-1, the J call TRBJ1-2, with D perhaps matching TRBD1 (5 bases). V lost 6 bases, J lost 3 bases, and 23 bases lay in between. The CDR3 loop spans 17 amino acids. Germline loops: CDR1 WNHNN, CDR2 SYGVQD (reference sequence). As DNA, the CDR3 is TGCGCCAGCAGCTACGGAACCCCCGGGGGGGAATACTATGGCTACACCTTC. This translates into CASSYGTPGGEYYGYTF.

CDR3 amino acids: CASTPGQGAAVDTIYF. CDR3 sequence (DNA): TGTGCCAGCACGCCTGGACAGGGGGCTGCTGTGGACACCATATATTTT. The chain employs TRBV7-9 and TRBJ1-3, with TRBD1 matching over 11 bases. The V and J ends lost 7 bases and 8 bases, in that order; junction bases with no gene match: 13. Germline values: CDR1 SEHNR, CDR2 FQNEAQ (reference sequence). This CDR3 spans 16 amino acids.

V and J are TRBV7-9 and TRBJ1-4; D unresolved. V was cut by 1 base and J by 3 bases, with 9 bases left in between. Per the germline V gene, CDR1 is SEHNR and CDR2 is FQNEAQ (reference sequence). The CDR3 sequence is 15 residues long. The CDR3: CASSLVFGPNEKLFF. CDR3 nucleotide sequence: TGTGCCAGCAGCTTAGTGTTCGGACCTAATGAAAAACTGTTTTTT. The whole variable domain, remainder taken from reference TRBV7-9 and TRBJ1-4, is DTGVSQNPRHKITKRGQNVTFRCDPISEHNRLYWYRQTLGQGPEFLTYFQNEAQLEKSRLLSDRFSAERPKGSFSTLEIQRTEQGDSAMYLCASSLVFGPNEKLFFGSGTQLSVL.

This clonotype was found once. This chain joins TRBV10-3 and TRBJ1-1; 7 bases map to TRBD1. This CDR3 region has 14 residues. Per germline, CDR1 ENHRY and CDR2 SYGVKD. V lost 4 bases to trimming and J lost 1 base; unmatched junction nucleotides: 3. The CDR3 nucleotides read TGTGCCATCAGTGGGGGACAGACGAACACTGAAGCTTTCTTT. The encoded protein is CAISGGQTNTEAFF.

With regard to this clonotype: The junction does not match germline at one end; this may be a read error. The chain has TRBV7-2 and TRBJ1-4; D possibly corresponds to TRBD1 (6 bases). Germline V lookup: CDR1 SGHTA, CDR2 FQGNSA. The CDR3 spans 13 residues. DNA for the CDR3: TGTGCCAGCAGCCCCCAGGGGTTGCGAAAAACTGTTTGG. As protein: CASSPQGLRKTVW.

The rearrangement joins TRBV19 to TRBJ2-7, with D possibly being TRBD1 (5 bases). CDR3 length: 15 residues. V was pared by 3 bases and J by 5 bases, with 17 bases between. The germline gives CDR1 LNHDA, CDR2 SQIVND (reference sequence). As DNA, the CDR3 is TGTGCCAGTAGTATTTCTTCAGGGATTGGCGACGAGCAGTACTTC. This translates into CASSISSGIGDEQYF.

This clonotype came up many times. The V call is TRBV10-2, the J call TRBJ2-5; 11 positions agree with TRBD1. The germline gives CDR1 WSHSY, CDR2 SAAADI. The junction had 7 bases not matched to a gene; V was cut back by 10 bases and J by 9 bases. The CDR3 is 12 residues long. CDR3 DNA sequence: TGCGCCACCGCCGGGACAGGGGGACCCCAGTACTTC. Translated: CATAGTGGPQYF.

This clonotype was seen more than once but under ten times. This chain links TRBV6-5 with TRBJ2-2; TRBD1 aligns across 9 bases. CDR1 is MNHEY, CDR2 SVGAGI, per germline. The CDR3 runs 16 residues. Trimming removed 2 bases from V and 5 bases from J; junction bases left unmatched: 6. CDR3 sequence: CASSYEQGAGTGELFF. The CDR3 DNA follows: TGTGCCAGCAGTTACGAACAGGGGGCGGGTACCGGGGAGCTGTTTTTT.

This clonotype was recorded at least ten times. The chain has TRBV7-3 and TRBJ2-3; a weak D match, TRBD1 (6 bases). Trimming left V 3 bases short and J 3 bases short, with 13 bases between. There are 15 residues in the CDR3. CDR1 is SGHTA, CDR2 FQGTGA, per germline. The CDR3 loop reads CASSFFAGVTDTQYF. For the CDR3, the DNA is TGTGCCAGCAGCTTTTTTGCAGGGGTAACAGATACGCAGTATTTT.

J is TRBJ2-2 and V is TRBV2; D remains ambiguous. This CDR3 has 15 amino acids. The ends were cut back, 6 bases at V and 4 bases at J, with 15 bases in the middle. Germline CDR1 and CDR2: SNHLY and FYNNEI. As DNA, the CDR3 is TGTGCCAGCAGGCACCGAGTTGGCGCCACCGGGGAGCTGTTTTTT. This gives the protein CASRHRVGATGELFF. The full variable domain, in which reference TRBV2 and TRBJ2-2 provide the parts outside the CDR3, is EPEVTQTPSHQVTQMGQEVILRCVPISNHLYFYWYRQILGQKVEFLVSFYNNEISEKSEIFDDQFSVERPDGSNFTLKIRSTKLEDSAMYFCASRHRVGATGELFFGEGSRLTVL.

The gene calls are TRBV7-2 and TRBJ2-7, with 12 bases that match TRBD1. J was trimmed by 4 bases and V by 8 bases; bases with no gene match: 15. This CDR3 comprises 17 residues. Germline CDR1 is SGHTA and CDR2 is FQGNSA. The CDR3 is CASGDRGRSGYRYEQYF. The CDR3 DNA is TGTGCCAGCGGGGACAGGGGGCGAAGCGGTTACCGGTACGAGCAGTACTTC.

This clonotype has ten or more counts. The chain carries TRBV7-3 and TRBJ1-6; D perhaps matches TRBD1 (5 bases). The germline V gene encodes CDR1 SGHTA and CDR2 FQGTGA. The CDR3 runs 17 residues. Between the trimmed V and J ends, which lost 2 bases and 9 bases, there was a span of 20 bases. The CDR3 reads CASSLWGYSSPGSPLHF. Here the CDR3 DNA reads TGTGCCAGCAGCTTATGGGGCTACAGCTCCCCCGGTTCACCCCTCCACTTT.

The gene calls are TRBV10-3 and TRBJ2-5; TRBD1 matches 12 bases. The CDR3 length is 14 residues. After removal of 5 bases from V and 4 bases from J, the junction contained 2 bases not matched to a gene. CDR1 ENHRY and CDR2 SYGVKD come from the germline V gene. In DNA, the CDR3 is TGTGCCATCAGTATGGGACAGGGGGCAGAGACCCAGTACTTC. It specifies CAISMGQGAETQYF.

The V call is TRBV15, the J call TRBJ1-5; TRBD1 is a possible D gene (6 bases). The length of the CDR3 is 16 residues. Germline CDR1 is LNHNV and CDR2 is YYDKDF (reference sequence). V was clipped by 5 bases and J by 1 base, with 15 bases between them. The CDR3 coding sequence is TGTGCCACCAGCCGTGGGGGGGCGGGGAGCAATCAGCCCCAGCATTTT. Translating gives CATSRGGAGSNQPQHF.

This clonotype was counted many times. This chain links TRBV25-1 with TRBJ2-3, with D maybe TRBD1 (6 bases). V dropped 7 bases and J dropped 6 bases, with 8 bases sitting between them. The germline V gene encodes CDR1 MGHDK and CDR2 SYGVNS. This CDR3 is 11 amino acids long. The CDR3 here is CASTQGDTQYF. The CDR3 DNA reads TGTGCCAGCACCCAGGGGGATACGCAGTATTTT. The full variable domain, its missing parts supplied by reference TRBV25-1 and TRBJ2-3, is EADIYQTPRYLVIGTGKKITLECSQTMGHDKMYWYQQDPGMELHLIHYSYGVNSTEKGDLSSESTVSRIRTEHFPLTLESARPSHTSQYLCASTQGDTQYFGPGTRLTVL.

In the case of this clonotype: A read error may be the cause here, since a much bigger clone is one base away. The chain has TRBV6-1 and TRBJ1-5; TRBD1 aligns across 9 bases. J was trimmed by 6 bases and V by 4 bases; bases with no gene match: 1. The germline gives CDR1 MNHNS, CDR2 SASEGT. The CDR3 extends over 13 amino acids. CDR3 DNA sequence: TGTGCCAGCAGTGCACAGGGGGCTCAGCCCCAGCATTTT. Encoded protein: CASSAQGAQPQHF.

The chain employs TRBV19 and TRBJ2-5, with D possibly being TRBD2 (5 bases). The end of the DNA aligns better with TRBJ2-1, so the J call may be wrong. The germline CDR1 and CDR2 sequences are LNHDA and SQIVND (reference sequence). CDR3 length: 16 residues. The CDR3 nucleotides read TGTGCCAGTAGTATAGAGTCCTCCCGCGGGTACAATGAGCAGTTCTTC. Translated, it gives CASSIESSRGYNEQFF.